The 26 T cell receptor beta chains reported below all come from one sample, sequenced in a study of OX40 agonist ivuxolimab in advanced cancers. Assay: immunoSEQ multiplex PCR; the TCRdb copy retains only in-frame clones and omits some. Of 60,000 or so clones detected, roughly 85% appear once; the ten largest clones hold around 0.9%. The input for sequencing was CD4+ or CD8+ T cells sorted from blood, taken in a trial of the OX40 agonist ivuxolimab. These receptors were taken from an adult with an advanced solid tumor such as melanoma, head and neck, liver or kidney cancer.

The rearrangement links TRBV5-1 to TRBJ2-3; TRBD2 agrees at 8 bases. V gave up 0 bases and J gave up 5 bases; unmatched junction bases: 8. This CDR3 comprises 16 residues. Germline CDR1 is SGHRS and CDR2 is YFSETQ. CDR3 bases: TGCGCCAGCAGCTTGGATCGCGGGGGGTCTGGAGATACGCAGTATTTT. Its translation: CASSLDRGGSGDTQYF.

The V call is TRBV10-3, the J call TRBJ1-1; tentatively, D is TRBD1 (5 bases). This CDR3 region has 15 residues. With 4 bases removed from V and 1 base from J, the gap between germline ends came to 13 bases. CDR1 and CDR2 (germline): ENHRY, SYGVKD. CDR3 coding DNA: TGTGCCATCAGTGGGGGGGACGGGCCGAACACTGAAGCTTTCTTT. Translated: CAISGGDGPNTEAFF.

This clone appeared a single time. The chain recombines TRBV14 with TRBJ2-1; no clear D gene. With 0 bases removed from V and 8 bases from J, the gap between germline ends came to 8 bases. The CDR3 has 13 amino acids. In germline, CDR1 is SGHDN, CDR2 FVKESK. CDR3 loop: CASSQDWFYEQFF. CDR3 DNA sequence: TGTGCCAGCAGCCAAGACTGGTTTTATGAGCAGTTCTTC.

This chain joins TRBV2 and TRBJ1-5; unclear D gene. This CDR3 contains 14 residues. Germline V gives CDR1 SNHLY, CDR2 FYNNEI. The V gene lost 2 bases and the J gene lost 4 bases, with 9 bases spanning the gap. This CDR3 is CASSEWSGNQPQHF. CDR3 in DNA: TGTGCCAGCAGTGAATGGTCGGGAAATCAGCCCCAGCATTTT.

This chain joins TRBV27 and TRBJ2-1; 10 nucleotides align to TRBD2. Germline assignment: CDR1 MNHEY and CDR2 SMNVEV (reference sequence). Losses at the gene ends were 2 bases for V and 5 bases for J; bases not matched to a gene: 3. This CDR3 has 15 amino acids. The CDR3 nucleotides are TGTGCCAGCAGTTTAGTCAGCGGGAGGGACAATGAGCAGTTCTTC. Protein product: CASSLVSGRDNEQFF.

The count of this clone is one. The chain couples TRBV5-6 to TRBJ2-5; D gene ambiguous. The J call may be faulty, since TRBJ2-7 better matches the DNA end. The germline CDR1 and CDR2 sequences are SGHDT and YYEEEE. The CDR3 contains 14 residues. The CDR3 nucleotides read TGTGCCAGCAGCTTGTACGGATTTTCCTACGAGCAGTACTTC. It translates to CASSLYGFSYEQYF.

This clone has a single count. The chain employs TRBV28 and TRBJ1-3; D possibly corresponds to TRBD1 (5 bases). Per the germline V gene, CDR1 is MDHEN and CDR2 is SYDVKM. The V end lost 6 bases, the J end lost 6 bases, and 15 bases lay between the germline ends. CDR3 size: 14 residues. The CDR3 reads CASSSSGPLNTIYF. The CDR3 DNA follows: TGTGCCAGCAGCTCCTCGGGACCTCTAAACACCATATATTTT.

This chain connects TRBV4-1 to TRBJ1-4; 9 nucleotides match TRBD1. The CDR3 has 16 residues. V was clipped by 0 bases and J by 8 bases; unmatched bases: 7. Germline CDR1 MGHRA, CDR2 YSYEKL. The CDR3 DNA follows: TGCGCCAGCAGCCAAGATCGGACAGGGGCGGGGGAAAAACTGTTTTTT. It yields the protein CASSQDRTGAGEKLFF.

V gene TRBV11-2 combines with J gene TRBJ2-3, with D possibly matching TRBD2 (5 bases). CDR3 length: 17 amino acids. The germline V gene has CDR1 SGHAT and CDR2 FQNNGV. V was shortened by 7 bases and J by 0 bases, with 20 bases between the two germline ends. CDR3 region: CASTQVGLRTSTDTQYF. The DNA of the CDR3 is TGTGCCAGCACCCAGGTGGGCTTAAGGACTAGCACAGATACGCAGTATTTT.

J is TRBJ2-1 and V is TRBV18; 8 bases are a match to TRBD1. The germline gives CDR1 KGHSH, CDR2 LQKENI. There are 17 residues in the CDR3. V shed 4 bases and J 6 bases; nucleotides not matched to a gene: 14. The CDR3 DNA follows: TGTGCCAGCTCACTAAGCCAGGGGGCCTGGGGTGGCAATGAGCAGTTCTTC. Translated, it gives CASSLSQGAWGGNEQFF. The full variable domain, its missing parts supplied by reference TRBV18 and TRBJ2-1, is NAGVMQNPRHLVRRRGQEARLRCSPMKGHSHVYWYRQLPEEGLKFMVYLQKENIIDESGMPKERFSAEFPKEGPSILRIQQVVRGDSAAYFCASSLSQGAWGGNEQFFGPGTRLTVL.

The chain carries TRBV19 and TRBJ2-3, with D perhaps matching TRBD1 or TRBD2 (5 bases each). The CDR3 consists of 14 residues. Deletions cut 6 bases from V and 8 bases from J, with 18 bases between. Looked up from germline, CDR1 is LNHDA and CDR2 is SQIVND (reference sequence). CDR3 region: CASSPTGTTSTQYF. CDR3 bases: TGTGCCAGTAGCCCAACCGGGACGACGAGTACGCAGTATTTT. The full variable domain, with the rest looked up from reference TRBV19 and TRBJ2-3, is DGGITQSPKYLFRKEGQNVTLSCEQNLNHDAMYWYRQDPGQGLRLIYYSQIVNDFQKGDIAEGYSVSREKKESFPLTVTSAQKNPTAFYLCASSPTGTTSTQYFGPGTRLTVL.

The rearrangement links TRBV4-1 to TRBJ2-7; D might be TRBD1 (6 bases). This CDR3 region has 15 residues. Trimming shortened V by 5 bases and J by 2 bases, and 16 bases separated the two germline ends. Germline CDR1 reads MGHRA; CDR2 reads YSYEKL. The CDR3 loop is CASSVLQGFAYEQYF. CDR3 DNA: TGCGCCAGCAGCGTATTACAGGGCTTTGCCTACGAGCAGTACTTC.

This clone has at least ten counts. The CDR3, as DNA: TGCGCCAGCAGCGAGGGACTAGCGGGCAATGAGCAGTTCTTC. It encodes CASSEGLAGNEQFF. The chain has TRBV5-1 and TRBJ2-1; 12 positions match TRBD2. V lost 4 bases to trimming and J lost 6 bases; unmatched junction nucleotides: 2. Per germline, CDR1 SGHRS and CDR2 YFSETQ. This CDR3 has 14 residues.

V and J are TRBV6-5 and TRBJ2-5; D is perhaps TRBD2 (6 bases). The J call is doubtful: the DNA matches TRBJ2-7 better. The CDR3 is 15 residues long. Per the germline V gene, CDR1 is MNHEY and CDR2 is SVGAGI. The CDR3 here is CASSYSEEGNYEQYF. CDR3 bases: TGTGCCAGCAGTTACTCGGAGGAGGGAAACTACGAGCAGTACTTC.

This chain uses TRBV2 with TRBJ1-1; D uncertain. CDR1 SNHLY and CDR2 FYNNEI come from the germline V gene. The CDR3 covers 14 residues. V gave up 7 bases and J gave up 5 bases, with 17 bases separating them. CDR3 nucleotide sequence: TGTGCCAGCAAAAGACAAACAACGGTAACTGAAGCTTTCTTT. This gives the protein CASKRQTTVTEAFF. The whole variable domain, remainder taken from reference TRBV2 and TRBJ1-1, is EPEVTQTPSHQVTQMGQEVILRCVPISNHLYFYWYRQILGQKVEFLVSFYNNEISEKSEIFDDQFSVERPDGSNFTLKIRSTKLEDSAMYFCASKRQTTVTEAFFGQGTRLTVV.

The CDR3 reads CASSLAGDRGTYNEQFF. The CDR3 coding sequence is TGTGCCAGCAGCTTGGCCGGGGACAGGGGGACCTACAATGAGCAGTTCTTC. This chain uses TRBV5-6 with TRBJ2-1; 11 bases align to TRBD1. The V segment lost 0 bases and the J segment 2 bases; nucleotides outside the gene matches: 4. The germline CDR1 and CDR2 sequences are SGHDT and YYEEEE. This CDR3 spans 17 amino acids.

This chain connects TRBV19 to TRBJ2-4; a weak D match, TRBD1 (5 bases). Germline lookup yields CDR1 LNHDA and CDR2 SQIVND (reference sequence). The V and J ends lost 4 bases and 0 bases respectively, with 7 bases between them. CDR3 size: 14 residues. Here the CDR3 DNA reads TGTGCCAGTAGTACGACAGAAGCCAAAAACATTCAGTACTTC. Protein product: CASSTTEAKNIQYF.

Concerning this clone: This sample includes further DNA sequences coding for the same CDR3. The chain has TRBV9 and TRBJ2-7, with D perhaps assigned TRBD1 or TRBD2 (5 bases each). There are 13 residues in the CDR3. V was pared by 4 bases and J by 6 bases, with 14 bases between. The germline V gene encodes CDR1 SGDLS and CDR2 YYNGEE. CDR3 amino acids: CASSRDPPSEQYF. For the CDR3, the DNA is TGTGCCAGCAGCAGGGACCCTCCTTCCGAGCAGTACTTC. Complete variable domain (other parts from reference TRBV9 and TRBJ2-7): DSGVTQTPKHLITATGQRVTLRCSPRSGDLSVYWYQQSLDQGLQFLIQYYNGEERAKGNILERFSAQQFPDLHSELNLSSLELGDSALYFCASSRDPPSEQYFGPGTRLTVT.

CDR3 sequence: CASVLGSENEKLFF. In DNA form, the CDR3 reads TGTGCCAGCGTCCTAGGCAGTGAGAATGAAAAACTGTTTTTT. The rearrangement joins TRBV6-6 to TRBJ1-4; D not resolved. V lost 8 bases and J lost 5, with 15 bases in between. Germline CDR1 is MNHNY and CDR2 is SVGAGI (reference sequence). CDR3 length: 14 residues.

The rearrangement uses TRBV6-1 and TRBJ2-5; a possible D gene is TRBD2 (6 bases). V lost 2 bases, J lost 4 bases, and 17 bases lay in between. This CDR3 comprises 16 residues. Germline V gene data show CDR1 as MNHNS and CDR2 as SASEGT. CDR3 residues: CASSERAPKGGETQYF. The CDR3 bases are TGTGCCAGCAGTGAACGTGCCCCGAAGGGAGGAGAGACCCAGTACTTC.

This clone was recorded once. The gene calls are TRBV5-1 and TRBJ1-1, with no clear D. The CDR3 covers 14 residues. Trimming shortened V by 5 bases and J by 0 bases, and 11 bases separated the two germline ends. Germline V gene lookup returns CDR1 SGHRS and CDR2 YFSETQ. The chain's CDR3 is CASSPRVMNTEAFF. DNA of the CDR3: TGCGCCAGCAGTCCCCGCGTCATGAACACTGAAGCTTTCTTT.

This clone was observed a handful of times. The chain is built from TRBV7-8 and TRBJ1-5; 7 nucleotides align to TRBD1. The CDR3 sequence is 14 residues long. Germline V gives CDR1 SGHVS, CDR2 FQNEAQ. The trim removed 7 bases at V and 3 bases at J, leaving 6 bases unmatched. The CDR3 protein is CASTLDRANQPQHF. Written as DNA, the CDR3 is TGTGCCAGCACCCTAGACAGGGCCAATCAGCCCCAGCATTTT.

The chain has TRBV6-5 and TRBJ1-6; weak D call: TRBD1 (5 bases). The length of the CDR3 is 15 residues. Germline V gene data show CDR1 as MNHEY and CDR2 as SVGAGI. The ends were cut back, 5 bases at V and 4 bases at J, with 12 bases in the middle. The CDR3 is CASSHPTEYNSPLHF. The CDR3 region has the DNA TGTGCCAGCAGTCACCCGACAGAGTATAATTCACCCCTCCACTTT.

The gene calls are TRBV30 and TRBJ2-5; 12 bases map to TRBD2. The germline CDR1 and CDR2 sequences are GTSNPN and SVGIG (reference sequence). The trim removed 8 bases at V and 9 bases at J, leaving 10 bases unmatched. The CDR3 is 13 amino acids. CDR3 bases: TGTGCCCTGGGGCTAGCGGGAGGGGGGGCCCAGTACTTC. This gives the protein CALGLAGGGAQYF.

This chain links TRBV11-3 with TRBJ2-3; no clear D. CDR3 length: 12 residues. The V gene's germline CDR1 is SGHNT and CDR2 YENEEA. V was shortened by 5 bases and J by 4 bases, with 7 bases between the two germline ends. For the CDR3, the DNA is TGTGCCAGCAGCCATTCCTCAGATACGCAGTATTTT. Its protein is CASSHSSDTQYF.

The genes are TRBV28 and TRBJ1-1, with D possibly being TRBD1 (6 bases). The germline gives CDR1 MDHEN, CDR2 SYDVKM. The length of the CDR3 is 12 residues. Deletions cut 4 bases from V and 14 bases from J, with 17 bases between. In DNA form, the CDR3 reads TGTGCCAGCAGTTCGTCGACAGGCCGGTCCTTCTTT. Translated: CASSSSTGRSFF.